Below are 30 T cell receptor beta chains sequenced from a single sample in a study of OX40 agonist ivuxolimab in advanced cancers. The method was immunoSEQ multiplex PCR; TCRdb's version includes in-frame clones alone and lacks a portion of them. Found here are some 46,000 clones, more than 70% of them singletons; the top ten hold approximately 12%. The sample in question was CD4+ or CD8+ T cells sorted from blood, obtained in a trial of the OX40 agonist ivuxolimab. These receptors all come from an adult with an advanced solid tumor such as melanoma, head and neck, liver or kidney cancer.

Turning to this clone: One junction end does not reproduce the germline sequence, and a read error may be involved. The chain employs TRBV2 and TRBJ1-5; D remains ambiguous. The CDR3 covers 15 residues. Germline V CDR1 and CDR2: SNHLY, FYNNEI. CDR3: CASREGFGINQPQHF. The CDR3 bases are TGTGCCAGCAGGGAAGGGTTTGGTATAAATCAGCCCCAGCATTTT. The variable domain in full, with the rest retrieved from reference TRBV2 and TRBJ1-5, is EPEVTQTPSHQVTQMGQEVILRCVPISNHLYFYWYRQILGQKVEFLVSFYNNEISEKSEIFDDQFSVERPDGSNFTLKIRSTKLEDSAMYFCASREGFGINQPQHFGDGTRLSIL.

V usage is TRBV10-3 and J usage is TRBJ2-3; D is possibly TRBD2 (6 bases). V lost 5 bases, J lost 0 bases, and 9 bases lay in between. CDR3 length equals 14 residues. Germline loops: CDR1 ENHRY, CDR2 SYGVKD. This CDR3 is CAISLAVSTDTQYF. CDR3 DNA: TGTGCCATCAGTTTAGCGGTTAGCACAGATACGCAGTATTTT.

With regard to this clone: This CDR3 is also generated by other DNA sequences in the sample. This sequence joins TRBV13 and TRBJ1-1; D uncertain. Germline V gene data show CDR1 as PRHDT and CDR2 as FYEKMQ (reference sequence). The length of the CDR3 is 14 residues. V gave up 0 bases and J gave up 4 bases, with 9 bases separating them. This chain's CDR3 is CASSLGTGGTEAFF. In nucleotides, the CDR3 is TGTGCCAGCAGCTTAGGAACGGGAGGCACTGAAGCTTTCTTT.

The chain employs TRBV5-4 and TRBJ2-5, with D possibly TRBD2 on 6 matching bases. V dropped 4 bases and J dropped 5 bases, with 24 bases sitting between them. Germline V gives CDR1 SGHNT, CDR2 YYREEE (reference sequence). The CDR3 is made up of 17 amino acids. CDR3: CASSPWGERGLRETQYF. CDR3 nucleotides: TGTGCCAGCAGCCCGTGGGGGGAGAGGGGCTTGAGGGAGACCCAGTACTTC.

The V call is TRBV7-9, the J call TRBJ2-6; TRBD1 aligns across 8 bases. The CDR3 contains 18 residues. Trimming cost V 4 bases and J 0 bases; bases outside gene matches: 8. Germline CDR1 reads SEHNR; CDR2 reads FQNEAQ (reference sequence). The CDR3 protein is CASSSTRGRDSGANVLTF. For the CDR3, the DNA is TGTGCCAGCAGCTCTACCAGGGGGCGAGACTCTGGGGCCAACGTCCTGACTTTC.

J is TRBJ1-2 and V is TRBV4-3; possible D gene TRBD1, 5 bases. The length of the CDR3 is 11 residues. V was clipped by 10 bases and J by 8 bases, with 14 bases between them. The germline gives CDR1 LGHNA, CDR2 YSLEER. The CDR3 region is CATVGGGGYTF. For the CDR3, the DNA is TGCGCCACCGTCGGGGGGGGAGGCTACACCTTC.

The chain combines TRBV19 with TRBJ1-1, with D perhaps TRBD1 (6 bases). Per germline, CDR1 LNHDA and CDR2 SQIVND (reference sequence). Trimming cost V 6 bases and J 6 bases, with 14 bases left between them. The CDR3 is made up of 13 amino acids. Written as DNA, the CDR3 is TGTGCCAGTAGCTCGGGGGCGGAGGCTGAAGCTTTCTTT. Amino acid sequence: CASSSGAEAEAFF.

The CDR3 region is CASSLALSSYEQYF. DNA of the CDR3: TGTGCCAGCAGCTTAGCGCTAAGCTCCTACGAGCAGTACTTC. This chain uses TRBV7-6 with TRBJ2-7, with D unresolved. The CDR3 contains 14 residues. V was pared by 0 bases and J by 0 bases, with 6 bases between. CDR1 is SGHVS, CDR2 FNYEAQ, per germline.

This clone occurred a few times. This chain links TRBV18 with TRBJ2-7; 10 positions agree with TRBD2. J was trimmed by 6 bases and V by 3 bases; bases with no gene match: 5. Germline loops: CDR1 KGHSH, CDR2 LQKENI. This CDR3 comprises 14 residues. CDR3 protein: CASSPLAGVREQYF. CDR3 DNA sequence: TGTGCCAGCTCACCCCTAGCGGGAGTCCGCGAGCAGTACTTC. The variable domain in full, with the rest retrieved from reference TRBV18 and TRBJ2-7, is NAGVMQNPRHLVRRRGQEARLRCSPMKGHSHVYWYRQLPEEGLKFMVYLQKENIIDESGMPKERFSAEFPKEGPSILRIQQVVRGDSAAYFCASSPLAGVREQYFGPGTRLTVT.

The chain employs TRBV4-3 and TRBJ2-5; no clear D gene. The germline V gene encodes CDR1 LGHNA and CDR2 YSLEER. The CDR3 has 16 residues. The V and J ends lost 1 base and 4 bases respectively, with 16 bases between them. The CDR3 region has the DNA TGCGCCAGCAGCCAAGGCTTAGGGTTCGTCGGAGAGACCCAGTACTTC. It codes for CASSQGLGFVGETQYF.

J is TRBJ2-7 and V is TRBV19, with 8 bases that match TRBD1. The CDR3 runs 16 residues. The V gene's germline CDR1 is LNHDA and CDR2 SQIVND (reference sequence). Trimming cost V 3 bases and J 6 bases; bases outside gene matches: 13. This CDR3 reads CASSIYRTGSGSEQYF. In DNA form, the CDR3 reads TGTGCCAGTAGTATCTACCGGACAGGGTCAGGCAGCGAGCAGTACTTC.

The genes are TRBV7-9 and TRBJ2-3; D may be TRBD2 (7 bases). From germline, CDR1 is SEHNR and CDR2 FQNEAQ (reference sequence). V gave up 6 bases and J gave up 2 bases, with 21 bases separating them. CDR3 length: 17 amino acids. DNA for the CDR3: TGTGCCAGCAGTCACGGGGGGCTAGTCGGGACCACAGATACGCAGTATTTT. As protein: CASSHGGLVGTTDTQYF.

This clone appeared a few times. The chain employs TRBV13 and TRBJ1-1; 7 positions agree with TRBD1. With 4 bases clipped from V and 0 bases from J, the junction kept 5 bases outside the gene matches. This CDR3 spans 15 amino acids. Germline V gene data show CDR1 as PRHDT and CDR2 as FYEKMQ (reference sequence). CDR3: CASSSGGGMNTEAFF. In DNA form, the CDR3 reads TGTGCCAGCAGCTCAGGGGGGGGCATGAACACTGAAGCTTTCTTT.

V usage is TRBV30 and J usage is TRBJ1-1; a weak D match, TRBD1 (5 bases). Trimming removed 3 bases from V and 6 bases from J, with 11 bases in between. CDR3 size: 12 residues. Per germline, CDR1 GTSNPN and CDR2 SVGIG (reference sequence). The CDR3 region has the DNA TGTGCCTGGAGGATGGGACGACCTGAAGCTTTCTTT. This translates into CAWRMGRPEAFF.

The V call is TRBV21-1, the J call TRBJ2-7; the DNA was not used to check the table's D call, TRBD2. TRBV21-1 is designated a pseudogene. The CDR3 runs to 20 residues. The CDR3 loop reads CASSKCGTGARTSGRDEQYF. The DNA for the CDR3 is TGTGCCAGCAGCAAATGTGGGACAGGGGCACGGACTAGCGGGAGGGACGAGCAGTACTTC.

By proportion, this clone is medium-sized. The CDR3 sequence: CASSRDFGVNTEAFF. CDR3 coding DNA: TGTGCCAGTAGTAGGGACTTTGGCGTTAACACTGAAGCTTTCTTT. The rearrangement uses TRBV19 and TRBJ1-1, with D possibly TRBD1 on 5 matching bases. CDR3 length: 15 amino acids. V dropped 4 bases and J dropped 2 bases, with 14 bases sitting between them. The germline V gene has CDR1 LNHDA and CDR2 SQIVND (reference sequence).

This chain joins TRBV6-5 and TRBJ1-3, with D unresolved. CDR1 is MNHEY and CDR2 is SVGAGI in the germline V gene. This CDR3 has 15 residues. V dropped 5 bases and J dropped 0 bases, with 11 bases sitting between them. CDR3 in amino acids: CASSLSAGSGNTIYF. The CDR3 coding sequence is TGTGCCAGCAGTCTCTCGGCGGGCTCTGGAAACACCATATATTTT.

As DNA, the CDR3 is TGTGCCAGCAGCCTGGACGTGGAAGGAGGAGGCTACACCTTC. Encoded protein: CASSLDVEGGGYTF. The chain has TRBV6-6 and TRBJ1-2; D gene uncertain. The CDR3 length is 14 residues. V dropped 6 bases and J dropped 8 bases, with 19 bases sitting between them. Per germline, CDR1 MNHNY and CDR2 SVGAGI (reference sequence).

This sequence joins TRBV7-6 and TRBJ2-7, with 7 nucleotides matching TRBD2. CDR1 is SGHVS and CDR2 is FNYEAQ in the germline V gene. V shed 1 base and J 2 bases; nucleotides not matched to a gene: 11. CDR3 length: 17 residues. CDR3 sequence: CASSLERVEAGAYEQYF. CDR3 coding DNA: TGTGCCAGCAGCTTAGAACGAGTGGAGGCGGGGGCCTACGAGCAGTACTTC.

V and J are TRBV4-3 and TRBJ2-1; possible D gene TRBD1, 6 bases. Trimming removed 0 bases at V and 8 bases at J, with 11 bases between. The CDR3 sequence is 14 residues long. Germline V gives CDR1 LGHNA, CDR2 YSLEER. In DNA form, the CDR3 reads TGCGCCAGCAGCCAAGAGAACAGGGTGGATGAGCAGTTCTTC. It specifies CASSQENRVDEQFF.

This chain uses TRBV9 with TRBJ2-7, with D perhaps TRBD2 (6 bases). The CDR3 covers 16 residues. V was cut by 0 bases and J by 1 base, with 14 bases left in between. From germline, CDR1 is SGDLS and CDR2 YYNGEE. In nucleotides, the CDR3 is TGTGCCAGCAGCGTAGGCCGGGGACTCCGTTCCTACGAGCAGTACTTC. It yields the protein CASSVGRGLRSYEQYF.

The gene calls are TRBV6-5 and TRBJ1-2; tentative D call: TRBD1 (5 bases). V gave up 6 bases and J gave up 4 bases, with 12 bases separating them. CDR3 length: 13 residues. Looked up from germline, CDR1 is MNHEY and CDR2 is SVGAGI. This CDR3 reads CASSPTASYGYTF. CDR3 nucleotides: TGTGCCAGCAGCCCGACAGCCTCCTATGGCTACACCTTC.

V gene TRBV5-4 combines with J gene TRBJ2-1, with 11 bases that match TRBD2. The trim removed 6 bases at V and 6 bases at J, leaving 11 bases unmatched. The CDR3 contains 16 residues. Germline-derived CDR1 and CDR2 are SGHNT and YYREEE (reference sequence). The CDR3 sequence: CASITEGTSGPNEQFF. CDR3 DNA sequence: TGTGCCAGCATCACGGAAGGGACTAGCGGACCCAATGAGCAGTTCTTC.

CDR3 sequence reads: CASSVENKGSWANVLTF. CDR3 bases: TGTGCCAGCAGCGTAGAGAATAAGGGGTCGTGGGCCAACGTCCTGACTTTC. This chain links TRBV9 with TRBJ2-6, with a tentative D call TRBD1 (5 bases). Per germline, CDR1 SGDLS and CDR2 YYNGEE. Trimming shortened V by 0 bases and J by 5 bases, and 15 bases separated the two germline ends. The CDR3 consists of 17 residues.

V gene TRBV27 combines with J gene TRBJ1-5; perhaps TRBD1 as D (6 bases). Trimming removed 4 bases at V and 3 bases at J, with 16 bases between. The CDR3 runs 16 residues. Germline values: CDR1 MNHEY, CDR2 SMNVEV (reference sequence). The CDR3 nucleotides read TGTGCCAGCAGTTCTCCCTCCGACAGGAACAATCAGCCCCAGCATTTT. It specifies CASSSPSDRNNQPQHF.

This clone was counted once. The chain carries TRBV19 and TRBJ1-2, with 8 bases identical to TRBD1. The length of the CDR3 is 18 residues. The V gene's germline CDR1 is LNHDA and CDR2 SQIVND (reference sequence). The V and J ends lost 3 bases and 4 bases, in that order; junction bases with no gene match: 16. The CDR3, as DNA: TGTGCCAGTAGTATGCTGGGGGCAGGGGGCCTCACCGTCTATGGCTACACCTTC. Its protein is CASSMLGAGGLTVYGYTF.

The chain recombines TRBV28 with TRBJ1-2; the D is unclear. Germline values: CDR1 MDHEN, CDR2 SYDVKM. V was shortened by 6 bases and J by 4 bases, with 9 bases between the two germline ends. The CDR3 is 12 amino acids. The CDR3 loop reads CASSPPGYGYTF. The CDR3 bases are TGTGCCAGCAGCCCCCCCGGCTATGGCTACACCTTC.

This rearrangement joins TRBV6-5 to TRBJ2-7; D unresolved. Germline CDR1 MNHEY, CDR2 SVGAGI. The CDR3 contains 11 residues. Trimming stripped 6 bases from V and 5 bases from J, with 8 bases between. The CDR3 sequence: CASSSGHEQYF. CDR3 sequence (DNA): TGTGCCAGCAGCTCAGGCCACGAGCAGTACTTC.

The chain uses TRBV9 and TRBJ2-3, with TRBD1 matching over 8 bases. CDR1 and CDR2 from the germline V gene are SGDLS and YYNGEE. CDR3 length equals 16 residues. Germline trimming cut 0 bases from V and 3 bases from J; bases unmatched to any gene: 6. In nucleotides, the CDR3 is TGTGCCAGCAGCGTAGCCAGGGGGCTTTCGACAGATACGCAGTATTTT. Translation gives CASSVARGLSTDTQYF.

The V gene is TRBV11-2, the J gene TRBJ2-4; TRBD1 or TRBD2 may be the D gene (6 bases each). The ends were cut back, 3 bases at V and 3 bases at J, with 15 bases in the middle. Germline V CDR1 and CDR2: SGHAT, FQNNGV. This CDR3 spans 16 amino acids. CDR3 protein: CASSFNSGAYKNIQYF. CDR3 bases: TGTGCCAGCAGCTTCAACTCGGGGGCATACAAAAACATTCAGTACTTC.